The 13 T cell receptor beta chains given below trace back to one sample, sequenced in a study of T cell repertoires in cytomegalovirus infection. TCRdb reanalysed the reads using MiXCR and keeps one entry per CDR3 protein. The sample yields 100,000 to 150,000 distinct CDR3 sequences, around 30% seen once. These TCRs' antigens remain unknown. The specimen comprised CD8+ T cells from cultured PBMCs, sampled from culture after CMV antigen stimulation. Receptor source: a human donor in good health (CMV status not recorded). Some clones in this sample may be carry-over from other donors' samples.

This clonotype turned up a few times. The V and J genes are TRBV4-1 and TRBJ2-3, with D tentatively TRBD2 (5 bases). CDR1 is MGHRA and CDR2 is YSYEKL in the germline V gene. This CDR3 contains 18 residues. The ends were cut back, 1 base at V and 2 bases at J, with 19 bases in the middle. The CDR3 is CASSQVLVRGSSTDTQYF. Here the CDR3 DNA reads TGCGCCAGCAGCCAAGTCCTCGTACGGGGTAGCTCCACAGATACGCAGTATTTT.

This clonotype came up many times. The chain is built from TRBV5-1 and TRBJ2-7, with D unresolved. The CDR3 loop spans 16 amino acids. V lost 4 bases to trimming and J lost 5 bases, with 22 bases between them. Germline CDR1 SGHRS, CDR2 YFSETQ. The CDR3 is CASSRYSPMYEDEQYF. DNA of the CDR3: TGCGCCAGCAGCCGTTATTCCCCCATGTACGAAGACGAGCAGTACTTC.

The chain joins TRBV12-3 or TRBV12-4 to TRBJ2-4; maybe TRBD1 (5 bases). This CDR3 is 16 amino acids long. Trimming pared 1 base from V and 8 bases from J, leaving 18 bases between. Written as DNA, the CDR3 is TGTGCCAGCAGTTTAGAAGCCACAGGCAGCGACGACATTCAGTACTTC. Residues: CASSLEATGSDDIQYF.

A few counts support this clonotype. The gene calls are TRBV7-2 and TRBJ2-1; D might be TRBD2 (5 bases). The germline V gene has CDR1 SGHTA and CDR2 FQGNSA. Trimming took off 5 bases at V and 8 bases at J, with 16 bases between the two ends. The CDR3 is 14 residues long. This CDR3 is CASSRGSQLHEQFF. In nucleotides, the CDR3 is TGTGCCAGCAGCCGGGGATCCCAGCTTCATGAGCAGTTCTTC.

This chain links TRBV7-4 with TRBJ2-7; tentative D call: TRBD1 (6 bases). The germline gives CDR1 SGHVT, CDR2 SQSDAQ. This CDR3 region has 14 residues. V lost 3 bases, J lost 2 bases, and 11 bases lay in between. Written as DNA, the CDR3 is TGTGCCAGCAGCTTCAGGGGAGATACCTACGAGCAGTACTTC. Translating gives CASSFRGDTYEQYF.

The chain links TRBV24-1 to TRBJ2-5; D gene uncertain. From germline, CDR1 is KGHDR and CDR2 SFDVKD. V dropped 4 bases and J dropped 4 bases, with 12 bases sitting between them. This CDR3 comprises 14 residues. The CDR3 sequence is CATSDWSVSETQYF. CDR3 coding DNA: TGTGCCACCAGTGACTGGAGCGTATCAGAGACCCAGTACTTC.

V usage is TRBV7-3 and J usage is TRBJ1-6; D gene unclear. Trimming stripped 3 bases from V and 7 bases from J, with 4 bases between. The germline gives CDR1 SGHTA, CDR2 FQGTGA. This CDR3 is built from 12 residues. The DNA for the CDR3 is TGTGCCAGCAGCTTCGGCAATTCACCCCTCCACTTT. It translates to CASSFGNSPLHF.

This clonotype was found a few times. The rearrangement joins TRBV7-6 to TRBJ2-3; D remains unclear. Germline V gives CDR1 SGHVS, CDR2 FNYEAQ. V gave up 2 bases and J gave up 4 bases, with 7 bases separating them. This CDR3 contains 13 residues. DNA for the CDR3: TGTGCCAGCAGCTTATCCCTCGCAGATACGCAGTATTTT. Translation: CASSLSLADTQYF.

The rearrangement uses TRBV2 and TRBJ2-4, with D maybe TRBD2 (6 bases). This CDR3 region has 15 residues. V lost 7 bases and J lost 6, with 19 bases in between. Looked up from germline, CDR1 is SNHLY and CDR2 is FYNNEI. CDR3 sequence (DNA): TGTGCCAGCACGGGGGTGAGGGGCTATGGAAACATTCAGTACTTC. This sequence encodes CASTGVRGYGNIQYF.

Ten or more counts support this clonotype. V usage is TRBV7-6 and J usage is TRBJ1-5; D is unclear. The V end lost 1 base, the J end lost 12 bases, and 10 bases lay between the germline ends. This CDR3 contains 12 residues. The germline CDR1 and CDR2 sequences are SGHVS and FNYEAQ. CDR3 region: CASSLGADRQHF. The CDR3 DNA is TGTGCCAGCAGCTTAGGGGCAGATCGCCAGCATTTT.

In this sample, this clonotype turned up a few times. This chain links TRBV28 with TRBJ2-7; D is undetermined. Germline V gives CDR1 MDHEN, CDR2 SYDVKM. V dropped 3 bases and J dropped 3 bases, with 6 bases sitting between them. The CDR3 is 12 residues long. The CDR3 loop is CASSFWGYEQYF. As DNA, the CDR3 is TGTGCCAGCAGTTTTTGGGGCTACGAGCAGTACTTC.

The table lists this clonotype with a few counts. The chain joins TRBV19 to TRBJ1-1; D is possibly TRBD1 (6 bases). The CDR3 loop spans 16 amino acids. The V end lost 5 bases, the J end lost 1 base, and 17 bases lay between the germline ends. Germline V lookup: CDR1 LNHDA, CDR2 SQIVND (reference sequence). The CDR3 DNA reads TGTGCCAGTAGTCCTTCCCTGTGGGGGCCGAACACTGAAGCTTTCTTT. It yields the protein CASSPSLWGPNTEAFF.

The genes are TRBV7-9 and TRBJ1-3; D uncertain. The length of the CDR3 is 16 residues. Germline V lookup: CDR1 SEHNR, CDR2 FQNEAQ (reference sequence). Trimming took off 4 bases at V and 0 bases at J, with 13 bases between the two ends. The CDR3 sequence is CASSSPMGYSGNTIYF. For the CDR3, the DNA is TGTGCCAGCAGCTCCCCGATGGGATACTCTGGAAACACCATATATTTT.